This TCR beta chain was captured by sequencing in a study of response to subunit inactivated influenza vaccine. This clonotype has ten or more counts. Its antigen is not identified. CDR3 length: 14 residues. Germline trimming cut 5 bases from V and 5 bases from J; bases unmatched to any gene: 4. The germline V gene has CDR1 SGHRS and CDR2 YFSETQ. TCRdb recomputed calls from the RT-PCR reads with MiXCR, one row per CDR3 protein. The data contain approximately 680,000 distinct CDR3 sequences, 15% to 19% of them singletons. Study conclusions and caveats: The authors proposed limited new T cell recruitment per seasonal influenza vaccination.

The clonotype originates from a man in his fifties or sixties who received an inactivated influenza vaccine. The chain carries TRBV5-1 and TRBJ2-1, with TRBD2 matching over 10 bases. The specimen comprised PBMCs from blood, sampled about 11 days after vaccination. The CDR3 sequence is CASRFLAGDNEQFF. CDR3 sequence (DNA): TGCGCCAGCAGGTTTCTAGCGGGGGACAATGAGCAGTTCTTC. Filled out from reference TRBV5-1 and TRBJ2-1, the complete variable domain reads KAGVTQTPRYLIKTRGQQVTLSCSPISGHRSVSWYQQTPGQGLQFLFEYFSETQRNKGNFPGRFSGRQFSNSRSEMNVSTLELGDSALYLCASRFLAGDNEQFFGPGTRLTVL.